The 23 T cell receptor beta chains presented below share a single source sample, sequenced in a study of cytomegalovirus exposure and HLA in healthy donors. The primer mix had 60 Vbeta and 13 Jbeta primers. TCRdb's table, derived via immunoSEQ multiplex PCR, lists solely in-frame clones and lacks some. Among more than 95,000 clones listed, 60% to 85% were seen once. Material: PBMCs. These receptors were collected from a man between 40 and 49 years old in good health and CMV-seronegative.

The genes are TRBV18 and TRBJ1-1, with 7 bases fitting TRBD1. The CDR3 covers 14 residues. Germline V gene lookup returns CDR1 KGHSH and CDR2 LQKENI. With 2 bases clipped from V and 0 bases from J, the junction kept 0 bases outside the gene matches. The CDR3 bases are TGTGCCAGCTCACCAGGGACAGTGAACACTGAAGCTTTCTTT. The encoded protein is CASSPGTVNTEAFF.

This clone showed up just a few times. The rearrangement links TRBV11-2 to TRBJ2-3; TRBD1 matches at 9 bases. V trimming: 4 bases; J trimming: 4 bases; junction bases outside the gene matches: 9. The CDR3 consists of 16 residues. Germline V gives CDR1 SGHAT, CDR2 FQNNGV. CDR3 amino acids: CASSSLRDRVPDTQYF. DNA for the CDR3: TGTGCCAGCAGCTCGCTCCGGGACAGGGTACCAGATACGCAGTATTTT.

This clone has a handful of counts. This chain connects TRBV27 to TRBJ1-2, with D possibly being TRBD1 (5 bases). V was clipped by 5 bases and J by 8 bases, with 27 bases between them. Germline V gives CDR1 MNHEY, CDR2 SMNVEV (reference sequence). This CDR3 contains 17 residues. CDR3 region: CASSRSGTSMATGGYTF. CDR3 DNA: TGTGCCAGCAGTAGATCAGGGACTTCTATGGCTACGGGGGGCTACACCTTC.

This chain uses TRBV6-5 with TRBJ1-1; TRBD1 aligns across 8 bases. The germline V gene has CDR1 MNHEY and CDR2 SVGAGI. The CDR3 consists of 15 residues. The J segment lost 2 bases and the V segment lost 6 bases, leaving 8 bases of the junction unmatched. The CDR3 DNA reads as TGTGCCAGCAGATTTCACAGGGGGTCTAACACTGAAGCTTTCTTT. Its translation is CASRFHRGSNTEAFF.

The chain employs TRBV6-5 and TRBJ2-7; TRBD2 might be the D (6 bases). Germline CDR1 reads MNHEY; CDR2 reads SVGAGI. The CDR3 is 13 residues long. The V end was cut by 0 bases, the J end by 7 bases, with 10 bases between. The CDR3 coding sequence is TGTGCCAGCAGTTACTCGGAGGGGAGGGAGCAGTACTTC. This gives the protein CASSYSEGREQYF.

The genes are TRBV6-5 and TRBJ1-1; D remains ambiguous. V lost 0 bases, J lost 2 bases, and 4 bases lay in between. CDR3 length: 13 amino acids. Germline CDR1 MNHEY, CDR2 SVGAGI. CDR3 amino acids: CASSYSKNTEAFF. The CDR3 coding sequence is TGTGCCAGCAGTTACTCCAAAAACACTGAAGCTTTCTTT.

V gene TRBV5-1 combines with J gene TRBJ2-7; D gene unclear. This CDR3 is built from 13 residues. V lost 1 base to trimming and J lost 3 bases, with 8 bases between them. Germline loops: CDR1 SGHRS, CDR2 YFSETQ. CDR3 in amino acids: CASSLSELYEQYF. The CDR3 nucleotides read TGCGCCAGCAGCTTGTCCGAACTCTACGAGCAGTACTTC.

In the case of this clone: The junction departs from the called germline gene at one end, perhaps through a read error. The chain links TRBV7-9 to TRBJ1-2; a possible D gene is TRBD1 (5 bases). Germline V gene lookup returns CDR1 SEHNR and CDR2 FQNEAQ (reference sequence). The CDR3 has 14 residues. The CDR3 protein is CSSSLVDKVYGYTF. The CDR3, as DNA: TGTTCCAGCAGCTTAGTGGACAAAGTCTATGGCTACACCTTC.

The V and J genes are TRBV7-9 and TRBJ2-1; TRBD2 agrees at 9 bases. CDR1 SEHNR and CDR2 FQNEAQ come from the germline V gene (reference sequence). The CDR3 contains 17 residues. Losses at the gene ends were 4 bases for V and 6 bases for J; bases not matched to a gene: 13. The CDR3 DNA reads TGTGCCAGCAGCTGGGTACCTTCGGGACTAGCACCCAATGAGCAGTTCTTC. It yields the protein CASSWVPSGLAPNEQFF.

The rearrangement links TRBV5-1 to TRBJ2-7, with 12 bases fitting TRBD2. V shed 4 bases and J 2 bases; nucleotides not matched to a gene: 4. The CDR3 is made up of 15 amino acids. In germline, CDR1 is SGHRS, CDR2 YFSETQ. As DNA, the CDR3 is TGCGCCAGCAGCCCGACTAGCGGGAGCACCTACGAGCAGTACTTC. It encodes CASSPTSGSTYEQYF.

This rearrangement joins TRBV19 to TRBJ1-6; 7 nucleotides agree with TRBD1. The CDR3 is 15 residues long. The ends lost 7 bases at V and 5 bases at J; junction bases unmatched: 8. In germline, CDR1 is LNHDA, CDR2 SQIVND (reference sequence). The CDR3 protein is CASKKTGPNNSPLHF. The CDR3 DNA follows: TGTGCCAGTAAGAAGACAGGGCCCAATAATTCACCCCTCCACTTT. Full variable domain (outside the CDR3, taken from reference TRBV19 and TRBJ1-6): DGGITQSPKYLFRKEGQNVTLSCEQNLNHDAMYWYRQDPGQGLRLIYYSQIVNDFQKGDIAEGYSVSREKKESFPLTVTSAQKNPTAFYLCASKKTGPNNSPLHFGNGTRLTVT.

This clone has just a few counts. The chain uses TRBV14 and TRBJ2-7, with 14 bases identical to TRBD2. This CDR3 is 18 amino acids long. The V segment lost 0 bases and the J segment 3 bases; nucleotides outside the gene matches: 7. The germline gives CDR1 SGHDN, CDR2 FVKESK. The CDR3 DNA is TGTGCCAGCAGCCAAGACAGGACTAGCGGGAGGTGGAACTACGAGCAGTACTTC. Its translation is CASSQDRTSGRWNYEQYF.

This chain links TRBV30 with TRBJ1-1, with 9 bases that match TRBD1. The CDR3 length is 15 residues. J gave up 0 bases and V 1 base, and 3 bases lay outside the gene matches. Germline CDR1 is GTSNPN and CDR2 is SVGIG (reference sequence). The CDR3 region has the DNA TGTGCCTGGAGTGGACAGGGGGTGATGAACACTGAAGCTTTCTTT. It is translated as CAWSGQGVMNTEAFF.

The chain uses TRBV29-1 and TRBJ2-7; TRBD1 aligns across 11 bases. Germline CDR1 reads SQVTM; CDR2 reads ANQGSEA. CDR3 length equals 12 residues. Trimming at V came to 6 bases and at J to 6 bases, leaving 4 bases not matched to a gene. CDR3 DNA sequence: TGCAGCGTAACGGACAGGGGGCTCGAGCAGTACTTC. This gives the protein CSVTDRGLEQYF.

The CDR3, as DNA: TGCAGCGTTCCGGGACAGGGGTCCGTCTACGAGCAGTACTTC. As protein: CSVPGQGSVYEQYF. J is TRBJ2-7 and V is TRBV29-1, with 10 bases lining up with TRBD1. V shed 5 bases, J shed 3 bases, and the junction held 7 bases outside the gene matches. CDR1 is SQVTM, CDR2 ANQGSEA, per germline. This CDR3 spans 14 amino acids.

The chain carries TRBV4-1 and TRBJ1-5; D unclear. The length of the CDR3 is 16 residues. Trimming removed 0 bases at V and 6 bases at J, with 15 bases between. The germline V gene encodes CDR1 MGHRA and CDR2 YSYEKL. Here the CDR3 DNA reads TGCGCCAGCAGCCAAGATCCGGGGAGGGAAAGTCAGCCCCAGCATTTT. Protein: CASSQDPGRESQPQHF.

The V and J genes are TRBV18 and TRBJ1-1; weak D call: TRBD1 (5 bases). Germline V gene sequence: CDR1 KGHSH, CDR2 LQKENI. CDR3 length: 18 amino acids. V was clipped by 0 bases and J by 1 base, with 18 bases between them. CDR3 in DNA: TGTGCCAGCTCACCACCGGGTCAATCCTCCAGGGCGAACACTGAAGCTTTCTTT. Residues: CASSPPGQSSRANTEAFF.

This chain connects TRBV5-1 to TRBJ2-1; D perhaps matches TRBD1 (5 bases). V shed 0 bases and J shed 7 bases, with 5 bases lying between them. The CDR3 is 12 amino acids. CDR1 and CDR2 (germline): SGHRS, YFSETQ. The CDR3 DNA sequence: TGCGCCAGCAGCTTGGAGGGGAATGAGCAGTTCTTC. Translation gives CASSLEGNEQFF.

The chain couples TRBV6-1 to TRBJ1-2, with no clear D. The CDR3 runs 13 residues. V gave up 3 bases and J gave up 0 bases, with 5 bases separating them. The germline CDR1 and CDR2 sequences are MNHNS and SASEGT. CDR3 nucleotides: TGTGCCAGCAGTGATTCAGCTAACTATGGCTACACCTTC. Amino acid sequence: CASSDSANYGYTF.

J is TRBJ2-7 and V is TRBV5-1, with a tentative D call TRBD1 (5 bases). V lost 5 bases and J lost 3, with 6 bases in between. The CDR3 runs 11 residues. Germline V gene sequence: CDR1 SGHRS, CDR2 YFSETQ. The CDR3 DNA reads as TGCGCCAGCAGAGGGGTCTACGAGCAGTACTTC. Amino acid sequence: CASRGVYEQYF. Looking up the rest from reference TRBV5-1 and TRBJ2-7 gives the full variable domain: KAGVTQTPRYLIKTRGQQVTLSCSPISGHRSVSWYQQTPGQGLQFLFEYFSETQRNKGNFPGRFSGRQFSNSRSEMNVSTLELGDSALYLCASRGVYEQYFGPGTRLTVT.

This chain links TRBV10-3 with TRBJ1-5; no clear D gene. The germline CDR1 and CDR2 sequences are ENHRY and SYGVKD. The CDR3 loop spans 13 amino acids. Trimming stripped 3 bases from V and 5 bases from J, with 8 bases between. The CDR3 nucleotides are TGTGCCATCAGTGAACTACCCGATCAGCCCCAGCATTTT. Encoded protein: CAISELPDQPQHF.

The chain uses TRBV2 and TRBJ2-2; weak D call: TRBD2 (5 bases). This CDR3 has 13 amino acids. Trimming left V 6 bases short and J 6 bases short, with 11 bases between. CDR1 and CDR2 (germline): SNHLY, FYNNEI. CDR3 residues: CASRGSVAGELFF. The DNA for the CDR3 is TGTGCCAGCAGAGGGAGTGTAGCCGGGGAGCTGTTTTTT.

The V call is TRBV27, the J call TRBJ2-1, with D tentatively TRBD2 (6 bases). Trimming shortened V by 6 bases and J by 3 bases, and 15 bases separated the two germline ends. CDR1 and CDR2 (germline): MNHEY, SMNVEV (reference sequence). The CDR3 covers 15 residues. As DNA, the CDR3 is TGTGCCAGCAGCTTTATGGCGGGACTCTACAATGAGCAGTTCTTC. Translating it yields CASSFMAGLYNEQFF.